These T cell receptor beta chains were read from a single sample in a study of OX40 agonist ivuxolimab in advanced cancers. The method was immunoSEQ multiplex PCR; TCRdb's version includes in-frame clones alone and lacks a portion of them. The top ten hold approximately 21% of the sample, which has roughly 35,000 clones, roughly 77% seen once. The sample was CD4+ or CD8+ T cells sorted from blood, taken in a trial of the OX40 agonist ivuxolimab. Receptors were obtained from an adult with an advanced solid tumor such as melanoma, head and neck, liver or kidney cancer. CDR3s include the opening cysteine and the closing phenylalanine or tryptophan. Where a row states a size, it is once, few, many or the class of an expanded clone; other rows omit it.

j_call: TRBJ2-5; v_call: TRBV9; clone_size: .; cdr3_length: 13; cdr3_aa: CASSPGTQETQYF
j_call: TRBJ2-1; v_call: TRBV11-2; clone_size: .; cdr3_length: 16; cdr3_aa: CASSLEWRANYNEQFF
j_call: TRBJ2-7; v_call: TRBV11-1; clone_size: .; cdr3_length: 14; cdr3_aa: CASRSGLAGGEQYF
j_call: TRBJ1-1; v_call: TRBV11-2; clone_size: few; cdr3_length: 15; cdr3_aa: CASSSRGLRNTEAFF
j_call: TRBJ2-3; v_call: TRBV27; clone_size: .; cdr3_length: 17; cdr3_aa: CASSLRDRGLRTDTQYF
j_call: TRBJ1-1; v_call: TRBV7-8; clone_size: .; cdr3_length: 14; cdr3_aa: CASSLDMGSTEAFF
j_call: TRBJ2-1; v_call: TRBV28; clone_size: .; cdr3_length: 15; cdr3_aa: CASRGLAGGPPEQFF
j_call: TRBJ1-5; v_call: TRBV5-5; clone_size: .; cdr3_length: 13; cdr3_aa: CASSLDWNQPQHF
j_call: TRBJ2-7; v_call: TRBV7-9; clone_size: few; cdr3_length: 14; cdr3_aa: CASSKREVPYEQYF
j_call: TRBJ1-5; v_call: TRBV28; clone_size: .; cdr3_length: 16; cdr3_aa: CASTPPELESNQPQHF
j_call: TRBJ1-6; v_call: TRBV7-2; clone_size: .; cdr3_length: 17; cdr3_aa: CASSSSKGGGGNSPLHF
j_call: TRBJ2-1; v_call: TRBV10-1; clone_size: .; cdr3_length: 14; cdr3_aa: CASSAQGSYNEQFF
j_call: TRBJ1-6; v_call: TRBV6-5; clone_size: .; cdr3_length: 15; cdr3_aa: CASSDPGQVNSPLHF
j_call: TRBJ1-2; v_call: TRBV12-5; clone_size: .; cdr3_length: 14; cdr3_aa: CASGFGTPRDGYTF
j_call: TRBJ1-5; v_call: TRBV28; clone_size: .; cdr3_length: 16; cdr3_aa: CASTWTGALSNQPQHF
j_call: TRBJ2-1; v_call: TRBV7-2; clone_size: once; cdr3_length: 15; cdr3_aa: CASSSLIGGYNEQFF
j_call: TRBJ2-7; v_call: TRBV28; clone_size: .; cdr3_length: 16; cdr3_aa: CASSNQGRLAVDEQYF